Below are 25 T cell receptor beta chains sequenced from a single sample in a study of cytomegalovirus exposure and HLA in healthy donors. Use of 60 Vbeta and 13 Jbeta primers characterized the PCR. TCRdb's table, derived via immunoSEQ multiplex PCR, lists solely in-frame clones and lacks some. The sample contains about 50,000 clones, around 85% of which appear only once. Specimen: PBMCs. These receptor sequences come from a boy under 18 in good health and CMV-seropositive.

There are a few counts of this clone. CDR3 residues: CASSIGQGTEKLFF. CDR3 nucleotides: TGTGCCAGTAGTATTGGACAGGGGACTGAAAAACTGTTTTTT. This chain uses TRBV19 with TRBJ1-4; 9 bases fit TRBD1. V was clipped by 3 bases and J by 7 bases; unmatched bases: 3. Germline V gene sequence: CDR1 LNHDA, CDR2 SQIVND (reference sequence). This CDR3 comprises 14 residues.

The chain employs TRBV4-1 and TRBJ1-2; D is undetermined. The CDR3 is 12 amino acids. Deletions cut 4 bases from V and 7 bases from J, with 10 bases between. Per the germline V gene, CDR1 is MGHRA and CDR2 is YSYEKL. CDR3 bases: TGCGCCAGCAGCCCGGGTCTGGGTGGCTACACCTTC. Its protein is CASSPGLGGYTF.

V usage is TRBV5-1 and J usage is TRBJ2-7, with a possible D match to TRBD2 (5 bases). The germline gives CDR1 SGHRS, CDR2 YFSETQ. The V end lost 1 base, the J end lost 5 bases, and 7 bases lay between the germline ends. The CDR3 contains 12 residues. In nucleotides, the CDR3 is TGCGCCAGCAGCTTGCCCGGGAACGAGCAGTACTTC. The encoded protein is CASSLPGNEQYF.

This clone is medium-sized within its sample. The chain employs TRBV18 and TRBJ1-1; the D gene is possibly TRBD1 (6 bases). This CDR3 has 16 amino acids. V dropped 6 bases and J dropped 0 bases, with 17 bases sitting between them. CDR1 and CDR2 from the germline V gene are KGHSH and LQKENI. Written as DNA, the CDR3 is TGTGCCAGCTCCCCGCTTATCGGGGACATGAACACTGAAGCTTTCTTT. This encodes CASSPLIGDMNTEAFF.

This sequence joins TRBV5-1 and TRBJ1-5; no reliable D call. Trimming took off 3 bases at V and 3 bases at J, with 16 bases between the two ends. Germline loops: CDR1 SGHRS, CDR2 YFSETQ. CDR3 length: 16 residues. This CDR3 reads CASSWVRAADNQPQHF. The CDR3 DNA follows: TGCGCCAGCAGCTGGGTGAGGGCAGCCGACAATCAGCCCCAGCATTTT.

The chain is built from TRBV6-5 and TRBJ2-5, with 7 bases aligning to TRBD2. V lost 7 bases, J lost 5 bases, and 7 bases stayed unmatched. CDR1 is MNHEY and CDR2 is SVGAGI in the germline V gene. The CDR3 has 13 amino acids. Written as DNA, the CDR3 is TGTGCCAGCACGCGGGGGTCTGGGGAGACCCAGTACTTC. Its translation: CASTRGSGETQYF.

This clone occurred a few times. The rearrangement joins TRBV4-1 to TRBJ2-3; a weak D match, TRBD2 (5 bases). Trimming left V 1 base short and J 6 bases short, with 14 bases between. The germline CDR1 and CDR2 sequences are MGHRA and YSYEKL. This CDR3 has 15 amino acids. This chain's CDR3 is CASSQVLAGLDTQYF. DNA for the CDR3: TGCGCCAGCAGCCAAGTCCTAGCCGGTCTCGATACGCAGTATTTT.

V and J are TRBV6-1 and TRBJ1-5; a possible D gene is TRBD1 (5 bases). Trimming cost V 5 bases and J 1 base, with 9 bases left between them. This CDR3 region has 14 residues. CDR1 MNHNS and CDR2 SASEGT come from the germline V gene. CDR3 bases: TGTGCCAGCAGTATCAGGGTGAGCAATCAGCCCCAGCATTTT. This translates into CASSIRVSNQPQHF.

The CDR3 here is CSVTTGNNEQYF. DNA for the CDR3: TGCAGCGTCACGACAGGGAACAACGAGCAGTACTTC. The rearrangement uses TRBV29-1 and TRBJ2-7; 7 positions agree with TRBD1. From germline, CDR1 is SQVTM and CDR2 ANQGSEA. This CDR3 is 12 amino acids long. V shed 6 bases and J 5 bases; nucleotides not matched to a gene: 7.

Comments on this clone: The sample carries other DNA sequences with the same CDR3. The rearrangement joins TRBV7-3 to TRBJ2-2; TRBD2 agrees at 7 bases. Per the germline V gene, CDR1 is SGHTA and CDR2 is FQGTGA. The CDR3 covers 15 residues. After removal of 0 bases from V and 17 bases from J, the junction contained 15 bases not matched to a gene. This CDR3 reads CASSLTGGNTGELFF. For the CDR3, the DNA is TGTGCCAGCAGCTTAACCGGGGGGAACACCGGGGAACTATTTTTT.

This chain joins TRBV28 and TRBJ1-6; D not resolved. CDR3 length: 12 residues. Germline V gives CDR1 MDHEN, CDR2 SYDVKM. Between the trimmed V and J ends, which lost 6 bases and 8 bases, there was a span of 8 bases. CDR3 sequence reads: CASSLADSPLHF. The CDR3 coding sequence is TGTGCCAGCAGCTTGGCGGATTCACCCCTCCACTTT.

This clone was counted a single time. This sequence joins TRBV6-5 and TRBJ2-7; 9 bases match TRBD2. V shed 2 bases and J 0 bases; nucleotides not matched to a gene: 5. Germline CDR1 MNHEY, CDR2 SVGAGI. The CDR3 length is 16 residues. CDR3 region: CASSYESSGSSYEQYF. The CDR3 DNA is TGTGCCAGCAGTTACGAGAGTAGCGGGAGCTCCTACGAGCAGTACTTC.

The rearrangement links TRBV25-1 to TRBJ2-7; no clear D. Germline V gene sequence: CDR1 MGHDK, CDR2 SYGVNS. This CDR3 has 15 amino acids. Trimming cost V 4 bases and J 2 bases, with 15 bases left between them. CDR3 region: CASSAPMQKTYEQYF. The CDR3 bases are TGTGCCAGCAGTGCCCCGATGCAGAAGACCTACGAGCAGTACTTC.

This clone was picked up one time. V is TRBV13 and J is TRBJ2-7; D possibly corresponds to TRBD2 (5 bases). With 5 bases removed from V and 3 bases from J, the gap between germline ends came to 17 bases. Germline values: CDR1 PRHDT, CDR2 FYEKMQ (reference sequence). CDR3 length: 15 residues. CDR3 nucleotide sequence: TGTGCCAGCAGCCATCCGGAGGAGGATTTCTACGAGCAGTACTTC. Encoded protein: CASSHPEEDFYEQYF.

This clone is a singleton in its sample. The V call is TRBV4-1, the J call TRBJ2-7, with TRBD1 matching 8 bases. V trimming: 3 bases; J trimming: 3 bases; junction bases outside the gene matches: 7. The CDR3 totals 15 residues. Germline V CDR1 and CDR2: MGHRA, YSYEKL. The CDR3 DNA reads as TGCGCCAGCAGCCAGTACTGGACAGGGAACTACGAGCAGTACTTC. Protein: CASSQYWTGNYEQYF.

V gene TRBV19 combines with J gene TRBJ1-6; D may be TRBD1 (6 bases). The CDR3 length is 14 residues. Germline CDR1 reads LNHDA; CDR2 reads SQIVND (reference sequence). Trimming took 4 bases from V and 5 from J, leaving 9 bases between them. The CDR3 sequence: CASSTGQNNSPLHF. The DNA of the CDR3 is TGTGCCAGTAGTACCGGACAGAATAATTCACCCCTCCACTTT.

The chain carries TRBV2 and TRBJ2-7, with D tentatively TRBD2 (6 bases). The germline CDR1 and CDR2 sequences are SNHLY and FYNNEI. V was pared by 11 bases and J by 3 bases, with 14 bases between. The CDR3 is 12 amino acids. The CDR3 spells CAGGVSFYEQYF. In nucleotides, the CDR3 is TGTGCCGGCGGGGTCTCCTTCTACGAGCAGTACTTC.

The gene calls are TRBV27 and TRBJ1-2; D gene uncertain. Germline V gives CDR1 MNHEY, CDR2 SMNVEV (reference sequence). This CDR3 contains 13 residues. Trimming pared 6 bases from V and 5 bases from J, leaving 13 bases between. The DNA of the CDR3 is TGTGCCAGCAGCCTAAACACCGGGTATGGCTACACCTTC. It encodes CASSLNTGYGYTF.

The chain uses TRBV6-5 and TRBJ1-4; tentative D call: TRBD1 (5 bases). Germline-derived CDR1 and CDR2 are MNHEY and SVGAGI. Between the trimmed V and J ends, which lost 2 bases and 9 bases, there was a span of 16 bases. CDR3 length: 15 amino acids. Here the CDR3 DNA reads TGTGCCAGCAGTTACATTGGCAGGGAGGTCAAAAAACTGTTTTTT. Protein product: CASSYIGREVKKLFF.

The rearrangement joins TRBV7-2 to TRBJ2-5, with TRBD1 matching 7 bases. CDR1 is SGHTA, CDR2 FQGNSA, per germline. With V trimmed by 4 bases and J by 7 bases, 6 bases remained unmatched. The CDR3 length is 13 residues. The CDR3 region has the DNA TGTGCCAGCAGCTCCGACAGGGTGGGGACCCAGTACTTC. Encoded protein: CASSSDRVGTQYF.

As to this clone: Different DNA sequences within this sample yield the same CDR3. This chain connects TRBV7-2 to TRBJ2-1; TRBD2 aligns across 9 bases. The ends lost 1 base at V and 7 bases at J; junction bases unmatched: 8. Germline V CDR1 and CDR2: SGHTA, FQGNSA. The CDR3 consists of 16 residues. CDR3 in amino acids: CASSLVGGGAGNEQFF. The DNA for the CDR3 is TGTGCCAGCAGCTTAGTCGGCGGGGGGGCCGGTAATGAGCAGTTCTTC.

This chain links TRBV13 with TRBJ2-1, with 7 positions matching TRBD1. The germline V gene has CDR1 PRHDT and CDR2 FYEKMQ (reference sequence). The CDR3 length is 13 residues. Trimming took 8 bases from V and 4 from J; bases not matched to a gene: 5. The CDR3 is CASGTAMYNEQFF. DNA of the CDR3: TGTGCCAGCGGGACAGCTATGTACAATGAGCAGTTCTTC. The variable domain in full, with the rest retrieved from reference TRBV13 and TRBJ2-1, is AAGVIQSPRHLIKEKRETATLKCYPIPRHDTVYWYQQGPGQDPQFLISFYEKMQSDKGSIPDRFSAQQFSDYHSELNMSSLELGDSALYFCASGTAMYNEQFFGPGTRLTVL.

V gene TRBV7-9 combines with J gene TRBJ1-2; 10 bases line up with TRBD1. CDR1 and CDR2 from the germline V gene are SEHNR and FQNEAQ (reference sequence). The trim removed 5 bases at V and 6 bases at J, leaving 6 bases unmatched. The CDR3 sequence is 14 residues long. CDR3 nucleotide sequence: TGTGCCAGCAGCAGGCCAGGGACAGGGGATGGCTACACCTTC. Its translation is CASSRPGTGDGYTF.

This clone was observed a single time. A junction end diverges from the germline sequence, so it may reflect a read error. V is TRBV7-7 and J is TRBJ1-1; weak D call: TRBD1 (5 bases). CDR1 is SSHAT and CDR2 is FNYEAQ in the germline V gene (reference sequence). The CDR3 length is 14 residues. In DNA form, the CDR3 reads TGTGCTAGCAGCCCTATTACAGGGAACACTGAAGCTTTCTTT. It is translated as CASSPITGNTEAFF.

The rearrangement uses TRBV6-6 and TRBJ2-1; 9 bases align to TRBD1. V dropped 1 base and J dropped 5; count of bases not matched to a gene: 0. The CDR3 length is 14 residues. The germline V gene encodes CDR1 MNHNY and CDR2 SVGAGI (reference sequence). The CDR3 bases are TGTGCCAGCAGTTACTGGGACAGGGACAATGAGCAGTTCTTC. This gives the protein CASSYWDRDNEQFF.